This T cell receptor (beta chain) was obtained from a study of CD8 T cells in ankylosing spondylitis. Study outcomes and limitations: Reported data indicate significant enrichment of disease-linked clones within matched ankylosing spondylitis synovial fluid. Previously reported in reactive arthritis synovial fluid and blood were some of the motif variants.

As regards this clonotype: What it binds is unknown.

The CDR3 contains 15 residues. Trimming pared 0 bases from V and 10 bases from J, leaving 14 bases between. Germline V gene data show CDR1 as SGDLS and CDR2 as YYNGEE. TCRdb reanalysed the 5' RACE reads using MiXCR and keeps one entry per CDR3 protein. The sample lists about 25,000 distinct CDR3 sequences; 2.5% to 3% were seen once. The sample consisted of blood, either unsorted or a sorted T cell fraction (not recorded which). The gene calls are TRBV9 and TRBJ1-6; D is unresolved. This TCR was sampled from a female donor with ankylosing spondylitis or in good health (not recorded which). CDR3 DNA: TGTGCCAGCAGCGTAGGGGGAGAGTTGGACTCACCCCTCCACTTT. Its translation is CASSVGGELDSPLHF. The full variable domain, completed using reference TRBV9 and TRBJ1-6, is DSGVTQTPKHLITATGQRVTLRCSPRSGDLSVYWYQQSLDQGLQFLIQYYNGEERAKGNILERFSAQQFPDLHSELNLSSLELGDSALYFCASSVGGELDSPLHFGNGTRLTVT.